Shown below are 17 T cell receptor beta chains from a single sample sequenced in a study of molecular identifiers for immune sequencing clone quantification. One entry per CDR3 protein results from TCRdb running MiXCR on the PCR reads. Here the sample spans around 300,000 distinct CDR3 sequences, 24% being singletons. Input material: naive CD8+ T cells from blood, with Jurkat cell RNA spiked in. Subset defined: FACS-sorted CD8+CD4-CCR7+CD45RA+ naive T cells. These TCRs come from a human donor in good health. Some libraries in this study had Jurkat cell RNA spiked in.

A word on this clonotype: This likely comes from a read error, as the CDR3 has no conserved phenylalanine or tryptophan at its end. The CDR3 DNA sequence: TGTGCCTGGAGCGGGGGACAGCCCTACAATGAGCAGTTCCTC. Its protein product is CAWSGGQPYNEQFL. J is TRBJ2-1 and V is TRBV30, with D perhaps TRBD1 (7 bases). The CDR3 extends over 14 amino acids. V lost 3 bases and J 2 bases, leaving 11 bases between the germline ends. Germline values: CDR1 GTSNPN, CDR2 SVGIG (reference sequence).

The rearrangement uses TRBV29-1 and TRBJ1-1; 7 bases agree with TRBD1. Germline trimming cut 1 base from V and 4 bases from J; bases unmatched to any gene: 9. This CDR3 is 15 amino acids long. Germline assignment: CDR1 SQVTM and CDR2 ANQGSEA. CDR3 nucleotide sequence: TGCAGCGTTGAAGCGGGTAAGGGGGCTGGCACTGAAGCTTTCTTT. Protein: CSVEAGKGAGTEAFF. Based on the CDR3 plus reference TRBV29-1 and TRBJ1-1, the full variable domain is SAVISQKPSRDICQRGTSLTIQCQVDSQVTMMFWYRQQPGQSLTLIATANQGSEATYESGFVIDKFPISRPNLTFSTLTVSNMSPEDSSIYLCSVEAGKGAGTEAFFGQGTRLTVV.

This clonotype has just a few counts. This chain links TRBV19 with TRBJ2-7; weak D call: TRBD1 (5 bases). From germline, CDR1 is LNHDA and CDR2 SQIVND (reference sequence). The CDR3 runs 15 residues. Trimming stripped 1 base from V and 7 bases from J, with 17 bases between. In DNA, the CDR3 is TGTGCCAGTAGTATAGCATCCCGGGCTAGGGGAGAGCAGTACTTC. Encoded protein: CASSIASRARGEQYF. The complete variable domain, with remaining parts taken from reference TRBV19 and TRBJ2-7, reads DGGITQSPKYLFRKEGQNVTLSCEQNLNHDAMYWYRQDPGQGLRLIYYSQIVNDFQKGDIAEGYSVSREKKESFPLTVTSAQKNPTAFYLCASSIASRARGEQYFGPGTRLTVT.

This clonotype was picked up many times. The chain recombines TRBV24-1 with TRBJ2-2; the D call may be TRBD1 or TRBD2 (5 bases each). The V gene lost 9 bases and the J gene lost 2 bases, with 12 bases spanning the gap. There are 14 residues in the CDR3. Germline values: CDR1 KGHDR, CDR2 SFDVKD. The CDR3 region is CATQMGVNTGELFF. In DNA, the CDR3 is TGTGCCACCCAAATGGGGGTAAACACCGGGGAGCTGTTTTTT.

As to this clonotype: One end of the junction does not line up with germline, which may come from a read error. Here the CDR3 DNA reads TGTACCAGCTCACCCCCGGGGTCAAGGGAGACCCAGTACTTC. Translated, it gives CTSSPPGSRETQYF. The chain links TRBV18 to TRBJ2-5; D might be TRBD2 (5 bases). CDR3 length: 14 residues. The germline V gene has CDR1 KGHSH and CDR2 LQKENI.

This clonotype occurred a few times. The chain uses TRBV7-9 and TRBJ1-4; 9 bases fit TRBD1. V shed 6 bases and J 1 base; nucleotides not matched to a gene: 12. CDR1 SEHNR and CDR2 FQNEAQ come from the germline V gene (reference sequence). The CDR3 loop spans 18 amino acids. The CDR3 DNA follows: TGTGCCAGCAGGGACCCCCGGGGACAGGGCCTAACTAATGAAAAACTGTTTTTT. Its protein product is CASRDPRGQGLTNEKLFF.

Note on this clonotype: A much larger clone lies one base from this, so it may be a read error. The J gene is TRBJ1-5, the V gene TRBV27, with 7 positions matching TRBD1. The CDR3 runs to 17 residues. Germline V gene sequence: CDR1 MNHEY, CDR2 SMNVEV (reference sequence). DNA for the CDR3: TGTGCCAGCAGTTTAGTCGGGACAGTCCGTAGCAATCAGCCCCCGCATTTT. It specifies CASSLVGTVRSNQPPHF.

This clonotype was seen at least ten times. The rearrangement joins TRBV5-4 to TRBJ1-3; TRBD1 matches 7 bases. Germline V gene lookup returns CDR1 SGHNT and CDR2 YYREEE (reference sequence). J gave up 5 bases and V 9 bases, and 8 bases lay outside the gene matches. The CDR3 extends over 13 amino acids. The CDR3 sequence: CATGTGERNTIYF. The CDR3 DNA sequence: TGTGCCACCGGAACAGGGGAACGAAACACCATATATTTT.

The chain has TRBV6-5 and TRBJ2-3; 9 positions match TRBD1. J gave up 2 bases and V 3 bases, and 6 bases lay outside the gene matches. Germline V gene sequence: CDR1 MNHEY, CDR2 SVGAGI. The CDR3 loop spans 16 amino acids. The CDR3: CASSYWTGDNTDTQYF. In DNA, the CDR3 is TGTGCCAGCAGTTATTGGACAGGGGACAACACAGATACGCAGTATTTT.

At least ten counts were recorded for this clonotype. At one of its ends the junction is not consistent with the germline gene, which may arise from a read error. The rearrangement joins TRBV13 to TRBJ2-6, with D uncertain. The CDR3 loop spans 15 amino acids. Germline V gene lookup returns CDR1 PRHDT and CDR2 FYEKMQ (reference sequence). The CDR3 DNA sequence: TGTGCCAGCAGCCTAGGGTACTCTGGGGCCAACGTCCTGACTTTC. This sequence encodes CASSLGYSGANVLTF.

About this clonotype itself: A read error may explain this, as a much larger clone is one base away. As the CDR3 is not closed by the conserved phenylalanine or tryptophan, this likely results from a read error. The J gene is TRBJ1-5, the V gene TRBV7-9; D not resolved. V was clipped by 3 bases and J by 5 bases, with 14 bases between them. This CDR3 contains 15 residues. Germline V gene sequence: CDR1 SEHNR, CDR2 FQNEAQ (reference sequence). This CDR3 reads CASSLDAVPYQPQHV. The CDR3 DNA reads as TGTGCCAGCAGCTTGGACGCGGTCCCTTATCAGCCCCAGCATGTT.

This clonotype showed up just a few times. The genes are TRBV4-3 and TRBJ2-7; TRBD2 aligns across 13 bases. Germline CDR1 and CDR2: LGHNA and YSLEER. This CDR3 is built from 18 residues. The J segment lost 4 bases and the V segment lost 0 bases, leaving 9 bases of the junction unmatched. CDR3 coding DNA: TGCGCCAGCAGCCAAGATCGCCGGACTAGCGGGGGTGCGTACGAGCAGTACTTC. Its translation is CASSQDRRTSGGAYEQYF.

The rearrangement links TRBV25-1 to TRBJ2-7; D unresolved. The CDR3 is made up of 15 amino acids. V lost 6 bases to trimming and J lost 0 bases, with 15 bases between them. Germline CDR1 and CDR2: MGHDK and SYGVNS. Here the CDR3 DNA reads TGTGCCAGCAGCCTCTCAAGGTTGCTCTCCTACGAGCAGTACTTC. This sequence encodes CASSLSRLLSYEQYF.

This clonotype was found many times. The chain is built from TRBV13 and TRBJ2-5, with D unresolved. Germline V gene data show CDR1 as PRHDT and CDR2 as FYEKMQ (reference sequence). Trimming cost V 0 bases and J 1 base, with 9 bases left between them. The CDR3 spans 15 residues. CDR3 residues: CASSLGGLTQETQYF. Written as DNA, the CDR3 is TGTGCCAGCAGCTTAGGCGGCTTAACCCAAGAGACCCAGTACTTC. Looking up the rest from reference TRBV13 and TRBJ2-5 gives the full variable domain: AAGVIQSPRHLIKEKRETATLKCYPIPRHDTVYWYQQGPGQDPQFLISFYEKMQSDKGSIPDRFSAQQFSDYHSELNMSSLELGDSALYFCASSLGGLTQETQYFGPGTRLLVL.

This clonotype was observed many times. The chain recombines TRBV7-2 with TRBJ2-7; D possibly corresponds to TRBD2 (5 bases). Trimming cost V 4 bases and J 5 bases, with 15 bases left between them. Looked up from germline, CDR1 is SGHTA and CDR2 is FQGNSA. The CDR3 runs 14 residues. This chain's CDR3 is CASSSGLPGDEQYF. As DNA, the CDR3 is TGTGCCAGCAGCTCCGGACTCCCTGGGGACGAGCAGTACTTC.

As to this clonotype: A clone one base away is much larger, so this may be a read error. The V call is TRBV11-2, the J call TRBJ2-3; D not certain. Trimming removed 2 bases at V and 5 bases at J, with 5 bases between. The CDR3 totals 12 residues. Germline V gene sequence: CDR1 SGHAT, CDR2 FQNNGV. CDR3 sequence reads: CASSLFQDTQYF. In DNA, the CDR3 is TGTGCCAGCAGCTTATTCCAAGATACGCAGTATTTT. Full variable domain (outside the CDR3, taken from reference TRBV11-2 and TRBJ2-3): EAGVAQSPRYKIIEKRQSVAFWCNPISGHATLYWYQQILGQGPKLLIQFQNNGVVDDSQLPKDRFSAERLKGVDSTLKIQPAKLEDSAVYLCASSLFQDTQYFGPGTRLTVL.

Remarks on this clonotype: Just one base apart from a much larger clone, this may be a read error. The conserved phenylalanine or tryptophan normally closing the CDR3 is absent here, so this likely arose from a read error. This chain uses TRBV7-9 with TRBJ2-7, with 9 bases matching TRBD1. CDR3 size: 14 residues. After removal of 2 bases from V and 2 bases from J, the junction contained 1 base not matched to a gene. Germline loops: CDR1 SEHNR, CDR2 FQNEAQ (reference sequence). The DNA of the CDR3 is TGTGCCAGCAGCTTATGGGACAGGGCCTACGAGCAGTACCTC. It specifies CASSLWDRAYEQYL.